Below, one T cell receptor beta chain is given with its context. Germline loops: CDR1 MDHEN, CDR2 SYDVKM. Trimming cost V 6 bases and J 3 bases; bases outside gene matches: 13. CDR3 size: 17 residues. The sample belongs to a study of PD-L1 blockade in urothelial cancer. Time point meaning: pretreatment peripheral blood. All patients handed over anywhere from 1 to 8 samples, pretreatment and on-treatment. Data came from immunoSEQ multiplex PCR; TCRdb stores just in-frame clones and leaves some out. The data hold 56,000 or so clones, with 85% observed a single time. The origin of this receptor is a man aged 70-80 years with urothelial cancer. The chain carries TRBV28 and TRBJ2-3; 9 bases are shared with TRBD1. The sample in question was PBMCs, obtained around atezolizumab (anti-PD-L1) treatment. CDR3: CASSRRGSTGGTDTQYF. CDR3 coding DNA: TGTGCCAGCAGCCGAAGGGGATCGACAGGGGGGACAGATACGCAGTATTTT.